The entry below describes one T cell receptor beta chain. This clone was observed a single time. This clone's antigen is unknown. Base-call qualities are not available, and no considerably larger clone is one nucleotide away. This record belongs to a study of neoadjuvant anti-PD-1 for oral cavity cancer (dated by TCRdb to 2020 to 2022). General notes on the study: Before curative-intent surgical resection, most patients were given three to four biweekly doses of nivolumab at 3 mg/kg. A fourth nivolumab dose was given around day 43 to patients without progression, and definitive surgical resection was performed in those patients on days 50-56. Under RECIST 1.1, a patient counted as a responder if showing complete response, partial response or stable disease, and as a non-responder if showing progression. The parent correlative cohort had approximately twelve patients and a response rate of 33%.

Beyond this particular receptor, the publication reports: Higher pretreatment blood TCRbeta clonality and lower post-treatment tumor TCRbeta clonality were correlated with higher pretreatment blood Treg/Th17 ratios. After neoadjuvant nivolumab, significantly higher T cell clonality (Gini index) was found within PBMCs in non-responders than in responders. The TCR analyses had only a few patients in each response group, and the authors called for validation in larger cohorts.

The CDR3 goes from the cysteine to the phenylalanine over 13 residues. Just CDR3 DNA is preserved here, 39 bases in frame from base 1. Trimming accounts for 0 bases at V and 12 bases at J, while the number of junction bases matched to no gene is 5. The germline V gene (reference sequence) gives CDR1 as SGHNT and CDR2 as YYREEE. Reading the label with the study, this specimen's time point is: before neoadjuvant nivolumab. The patients had newly diagnosed stage II-IVA oral cavity squamous cell carcinoma and had not received any prior systemic or radiation treatment. The cohort consisted of patients with HPV-negative, locally advanced oral cavity squamous cell carcinoma. No culture maintenance or expansion was done, as the peripheral blood mononuclear cells went straight to analysis. Samples were obtained from a longitudinal correlative study of a single-arm phase II trial of neoadjuvant nivolumab in oral cavity squamous cell carcinoma. Subject-matched pre- and post-treatment PBMCs and tumors from three responders and three non-responders were subjected to genomic DNA-based TCRbeta sequencing. Peripheral blood mononuclear cells were drawn once before nivolumab treatment and a second time after treatment, when surgery took place. Genomic DNA was isolated from PBMCs using the Maxwell RSC DNA from Cells kit.

For deep sequencing of PBMC libraries, mostly about 0.45 ug of input genomic DNA was used, and six replicates were run per sample. The immunoSEQ hsTCRbeta kit was used to prepare TCRbeta libraries according to the manufacturer's instructions. The finished libraries were brought together in one pool at 2.5 to 3.5 nM, which was then read using an Illumina NovaSeq 6000 S4 flow cell. Turning to the authors' computational methods: The immunoSEQ Analyzer handled quality control and preprocessing of the raw data. The analysis was restricted to productive rearrangements, with each unique CDR3 amino acid sequence defining a clonotype. Repertoire clonality was estimated as the Gini-Simpson index, which was calculated using the R package tcR. Gini indices were compared with Student's t test, and associations with tumor size change were assessed by Pearson correlation. TCRdb obtained this table from immuneACCESS and retained in-frame rearrangements with V and J assigned. These tables miss some clones; where compared with another copy, unresolved V genes account for less than half of the shortfall, and the remainder is unexplained. That table furnishes V, J and clone size, whereas the DNA furnished D and trimming. The sample table contains about 72,000 clones; only one count was recorded for around 83% of them. The ten largest account for 3% to 3.5% of the sample.

Sequencing was performed on PBMCs, taken before nivolumab (anti-PD-1) treatment. The chain uses TRBV5-4 and TRBJ1-4, with TRBD1 identical over 7 junction bases. This TCR was sampled from a person between 40 and 80 years old with oral cavity squamous cell carcinoma. The CDR3 amino acid sequence is: CASSLAGGGELFF. Here is the DNA: TGTGCCAGCAGCTTGGCAGGGGGTGGGGAACTGTTTTTT.